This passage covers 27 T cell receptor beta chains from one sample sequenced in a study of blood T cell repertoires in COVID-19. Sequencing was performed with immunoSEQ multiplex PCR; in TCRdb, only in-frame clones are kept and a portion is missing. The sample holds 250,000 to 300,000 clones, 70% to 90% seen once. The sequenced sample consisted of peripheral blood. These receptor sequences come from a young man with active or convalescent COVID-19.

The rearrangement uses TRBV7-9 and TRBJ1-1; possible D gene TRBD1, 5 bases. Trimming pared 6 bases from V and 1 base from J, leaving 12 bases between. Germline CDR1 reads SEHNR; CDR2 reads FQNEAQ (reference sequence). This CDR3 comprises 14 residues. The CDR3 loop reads CASRGITGNTEAFF. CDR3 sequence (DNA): TGTGCCAGCAGAGGCATTACAGGGAACACTGAAGCTTTCTTT.

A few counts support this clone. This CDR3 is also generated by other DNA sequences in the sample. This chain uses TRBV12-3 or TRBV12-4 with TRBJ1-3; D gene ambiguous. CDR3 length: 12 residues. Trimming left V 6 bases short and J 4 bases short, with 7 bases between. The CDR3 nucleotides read TGTGCCAGCAGCCCGGGGGGAAACACCATATATTTT. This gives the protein CASSPGGNTIYF.

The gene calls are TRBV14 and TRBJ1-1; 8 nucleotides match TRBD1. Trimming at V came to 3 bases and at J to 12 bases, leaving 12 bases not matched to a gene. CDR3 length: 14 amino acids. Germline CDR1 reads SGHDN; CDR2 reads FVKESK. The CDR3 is CASSHKLTGERTFF. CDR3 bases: TGTGCCAGCAGCCATAAACTGACAGGGGAGCGGACTTTCTTT.

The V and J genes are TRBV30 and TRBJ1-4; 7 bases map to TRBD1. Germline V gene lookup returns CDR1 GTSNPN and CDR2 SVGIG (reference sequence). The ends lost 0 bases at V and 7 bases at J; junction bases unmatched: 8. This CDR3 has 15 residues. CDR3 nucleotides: TGTGCCTGGAGTGTAGGGGGGACAGTGGGTGAAAAACTGTTTTTT. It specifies CAWSVGGTVGEKLFF.

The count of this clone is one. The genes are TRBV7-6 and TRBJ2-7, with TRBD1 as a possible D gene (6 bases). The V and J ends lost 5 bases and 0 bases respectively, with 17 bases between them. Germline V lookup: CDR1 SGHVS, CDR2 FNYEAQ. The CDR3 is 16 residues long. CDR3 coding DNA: TGTGCCAGCAGCGTACAGACCGGGACATACTCCTACGAGCAGTACTTC. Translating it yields CASSVQTGTYSYEQYF.

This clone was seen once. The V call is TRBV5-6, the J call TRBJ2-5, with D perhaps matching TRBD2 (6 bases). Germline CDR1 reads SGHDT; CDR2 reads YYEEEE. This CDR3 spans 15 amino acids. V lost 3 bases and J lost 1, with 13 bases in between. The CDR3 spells CASSSGWRGQETQYF. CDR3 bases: TGTGCCAGCAGCTCGGGTTGGAGGGGCCAAGAGACCCAGTACTTC. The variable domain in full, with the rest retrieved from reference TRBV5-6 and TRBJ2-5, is DAGVTQSPTHLIKTRGQQVTLRCSPKSGHDTVSWYQQALGQGPQFIFQYYEEEERQRGNFPDRFSGHQFPNYSSELNVNALLLGDSALYLCASSSGWRGQETQYFGPGTRLLVL.

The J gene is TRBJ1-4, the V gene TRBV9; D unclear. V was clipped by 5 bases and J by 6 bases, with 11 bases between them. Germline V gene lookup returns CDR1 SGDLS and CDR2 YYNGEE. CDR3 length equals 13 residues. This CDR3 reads CASRGREDEKLFF. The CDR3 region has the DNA TGTGCCAGCAGAGGAAGGGAGGATGAAAAACTGTTTTTT.

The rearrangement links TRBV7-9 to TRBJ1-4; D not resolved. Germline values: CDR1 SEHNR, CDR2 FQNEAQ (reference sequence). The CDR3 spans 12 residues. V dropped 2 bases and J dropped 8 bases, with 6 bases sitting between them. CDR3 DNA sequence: TGTGCCAGCAGCTTAAACCGGGAAAAACTGTTTTTT. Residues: CASSLNREKLFF.

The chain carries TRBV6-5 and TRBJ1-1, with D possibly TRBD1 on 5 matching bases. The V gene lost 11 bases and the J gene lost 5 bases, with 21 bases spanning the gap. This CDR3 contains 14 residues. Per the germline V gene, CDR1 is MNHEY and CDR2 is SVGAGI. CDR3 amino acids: CAASPEGLGTEAFF. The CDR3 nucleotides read TGTGCCGCCTCGCCGGAGGGGCTAGGGACTGAAGCTTTCTTT.

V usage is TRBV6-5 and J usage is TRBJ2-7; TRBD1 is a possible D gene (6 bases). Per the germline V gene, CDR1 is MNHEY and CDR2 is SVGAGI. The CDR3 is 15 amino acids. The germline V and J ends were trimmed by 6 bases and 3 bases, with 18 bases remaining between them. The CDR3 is CASRKAQGVDYEQYF. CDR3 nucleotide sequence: TGTGCCAGCAGGAAAGCACAGGGAGTAGACTACGAGCAGTACTTC.

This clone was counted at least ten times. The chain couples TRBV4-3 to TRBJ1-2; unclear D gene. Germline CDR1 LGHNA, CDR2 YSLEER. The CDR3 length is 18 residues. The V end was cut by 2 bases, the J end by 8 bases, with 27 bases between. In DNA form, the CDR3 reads TGCGCCAGCAGCCAAAACTTTCCCGAGGGCAGCGTGGGCATGGGCTACACCTTC. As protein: CASSQNFPEGSVGMGYTF.

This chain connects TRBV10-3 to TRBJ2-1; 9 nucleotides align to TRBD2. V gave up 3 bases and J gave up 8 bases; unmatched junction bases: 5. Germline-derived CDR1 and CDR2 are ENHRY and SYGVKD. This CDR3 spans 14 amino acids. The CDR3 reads CAISDGGGADEQFF. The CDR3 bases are TGTGCCATCAGTGATGGCGGGGGGGCCGATGAGCAGTTCTTC.

This chain's CDR3 is CASSPQEGVPSTREQYF. For the CDR3, the DNA is TGTGCCAGCTCACCACAGGAAGGGGTCCCCTCTACGCGCGAGCAGTACTTC. The chain is built from TRBV18 and TRBJ2-7, with a possible D match to TRBD1 (5 bases). V was cut by 1 base and J by 6 bases, with 22 bases left in between. The CDR3 length is 17 residues. The germline CDR1 and CDR2 sequences are KGHSH and LQKENI.

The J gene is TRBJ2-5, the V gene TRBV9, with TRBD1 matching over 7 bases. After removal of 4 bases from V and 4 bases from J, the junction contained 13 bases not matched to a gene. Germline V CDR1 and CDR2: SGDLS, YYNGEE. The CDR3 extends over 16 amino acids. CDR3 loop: CASSPTGAHRGETQYF. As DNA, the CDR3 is TGTGCCAGCAGCCCAACCGGGGCACACAGGGGAGAGACCCAGTACTTC.

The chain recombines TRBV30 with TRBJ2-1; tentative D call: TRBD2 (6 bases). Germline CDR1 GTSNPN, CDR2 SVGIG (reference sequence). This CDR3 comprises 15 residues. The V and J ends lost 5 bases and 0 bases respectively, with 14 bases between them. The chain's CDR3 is CAWGGLRSSYNEQFF. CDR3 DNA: TGTGCCTGGGGAGGGTTGCGTAGCTCCTACAATGAGCAGTTCTTC.

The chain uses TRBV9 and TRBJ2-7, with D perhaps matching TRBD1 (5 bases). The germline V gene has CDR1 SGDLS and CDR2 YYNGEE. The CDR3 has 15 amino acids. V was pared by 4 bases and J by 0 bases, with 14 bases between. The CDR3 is CASSPQVASSYEQYF. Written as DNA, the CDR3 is TGTGCCAGCAGCCCACAGGTTGCCAGCTCCTACGAGCAGTACTTC.

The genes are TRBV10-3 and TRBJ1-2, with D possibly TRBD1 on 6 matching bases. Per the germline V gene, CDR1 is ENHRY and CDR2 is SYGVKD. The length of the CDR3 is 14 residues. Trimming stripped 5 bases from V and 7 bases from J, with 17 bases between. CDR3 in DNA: TGTGCCATCAGTTTCGGACAGTTGAACGGTGGCTACACCTTC. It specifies CAISFGQLNGGYTF.

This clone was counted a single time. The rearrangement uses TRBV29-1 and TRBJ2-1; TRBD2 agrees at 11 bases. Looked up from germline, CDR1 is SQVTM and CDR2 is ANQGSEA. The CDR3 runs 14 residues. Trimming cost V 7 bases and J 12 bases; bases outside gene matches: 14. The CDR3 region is CSAAVALAGELQFF. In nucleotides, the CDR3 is TGCAGCGCCGCGGTGGCACTAGCGGGGGAGCTGCAGTTCTTC.

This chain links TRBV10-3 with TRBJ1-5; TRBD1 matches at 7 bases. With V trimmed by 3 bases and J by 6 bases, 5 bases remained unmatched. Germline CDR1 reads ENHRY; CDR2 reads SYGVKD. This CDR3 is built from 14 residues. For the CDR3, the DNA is TGTGCCATCAGTGAACGAGGGGGCGGTCAGCCCCAGCATTTT. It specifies CAISERGGGQPQHF.

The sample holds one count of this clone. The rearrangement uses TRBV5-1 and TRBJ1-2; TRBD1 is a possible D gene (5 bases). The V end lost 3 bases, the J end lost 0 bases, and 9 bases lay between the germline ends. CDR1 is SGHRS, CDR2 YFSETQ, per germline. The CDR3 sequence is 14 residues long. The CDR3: CASSSDTSNYGYTF. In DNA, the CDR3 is TGCGCCAGCAGCTCGGACACATCTAACTATGGCTACACCTTC.

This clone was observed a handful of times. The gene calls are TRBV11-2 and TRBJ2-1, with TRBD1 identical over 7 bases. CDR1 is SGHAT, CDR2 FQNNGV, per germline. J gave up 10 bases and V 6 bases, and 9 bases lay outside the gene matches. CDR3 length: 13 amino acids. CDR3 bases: TGTGCCAGCAGTATAGACACAGGGGAAGAGCAGTTCTTC. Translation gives CASSIDTGEEQFF.

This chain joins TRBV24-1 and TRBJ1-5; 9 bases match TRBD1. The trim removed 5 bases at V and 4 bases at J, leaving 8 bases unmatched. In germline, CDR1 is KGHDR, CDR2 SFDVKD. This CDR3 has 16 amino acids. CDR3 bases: TGTGCCACCAGTGCCGTAGACAGGGGGGATAATCAGCCCCAGCATTTT. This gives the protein CATSAVDRGDNQPQHF.

The CDR3 region is CATSDPTRGYGYTF. The DNA of the CDR3 is TGTGCCACCAGTGACCCTACCCGGGGCTATGGCTACACCTTC. The gene calls are TRBV24-1 and TRBJ1-2; D ambiguous. The V gene's germline CDR1 is KGHDR and CDR2 SFDVKD. V was shortened by 4 bases and J by 4 bases, with 12 bases between the two germline ends. The CDR3 length is 14 residues.

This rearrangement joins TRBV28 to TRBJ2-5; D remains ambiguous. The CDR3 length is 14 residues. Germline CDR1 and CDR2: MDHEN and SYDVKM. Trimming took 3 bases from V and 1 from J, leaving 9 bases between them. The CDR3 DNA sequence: TGTGCCAGCAGTTTCCCCAGGCTCCAAGAGACCCAGTACTTC. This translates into CASSFPRLQETQYF.

CDR3: CASYEGQSTDTQYF. CDR3 DNA sequence: TGCGCCAGCTATGAAGGACAGAGCACAGATACGCAGTATTTT. V and J are TRBV5-1 and TRBJ2-3; D may be TRBD1 (6 bases). This CDR3 has 14 amino acids. The germline V gene has CDR1 SGHRS and CDR2 YFSETQ. Trimming shortened V by 7 bases and J by 0 bases, and 12 bases separated the two germline ends.

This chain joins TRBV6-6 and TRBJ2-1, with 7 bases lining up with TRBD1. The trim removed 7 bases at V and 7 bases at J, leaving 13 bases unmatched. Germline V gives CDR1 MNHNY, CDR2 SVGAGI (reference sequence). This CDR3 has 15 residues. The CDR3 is CASMVRTGRQNEQFF. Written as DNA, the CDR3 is TGTGCCAGCATGGTTAGGACAGGTCGTCAAAATGAGCAGTTCTTC.

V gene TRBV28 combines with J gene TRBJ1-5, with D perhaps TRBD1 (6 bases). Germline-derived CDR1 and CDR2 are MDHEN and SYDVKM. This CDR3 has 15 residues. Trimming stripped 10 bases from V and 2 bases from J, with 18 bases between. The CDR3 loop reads CATAPQGKGNQPQHF. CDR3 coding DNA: TGTGCCACCGCTCCTCAGGGGAAGGGCAATCAGCCCCAGCATTTT.